This TCR beta chain was identified during a study of T-cell memory formation after mild COVID-19. Whole-study findings and limits: Some clones that responded were present in memory (sampled pre-infection), which suggests cross-reactive memory joined.

TCRdb recomputed calls from the 5' RACE reads with MiXCR, one row per CDR3 protein. The table has roughly 410,000 distinct CDR3 sequences, approximately 24% seen once; the top ten hold around 8.1%. Only a few counts were recorded for this clonotype. The antigen is not known. CDR3 length: 17 amino acids. Germline values: CDR1 SGHRS, CDR2 YFSETQ. The V segment lost 3 bases and the J segment 2 bases; nucleotides outside the gene matches: 5. Sequenced: PBMCs or a T cell subset sorted from them (not recorded which). This chain uses TRBV5-1 with TRBJ2-5; 15 nucleotides align to TRBD2. The receptor was isolated from an adult woman who had mild COVID-19 (a few samples of this study predate the infection). Cell type and time point are not known. CDR3 sequence reads: CASSSGTSGRQQETQYF. In nucleotides, the CDR3 is TGCGCCAGCAGCTCAGGGACTAGCGGGAGGCAGCAAGAGACCCAGTACTTC.